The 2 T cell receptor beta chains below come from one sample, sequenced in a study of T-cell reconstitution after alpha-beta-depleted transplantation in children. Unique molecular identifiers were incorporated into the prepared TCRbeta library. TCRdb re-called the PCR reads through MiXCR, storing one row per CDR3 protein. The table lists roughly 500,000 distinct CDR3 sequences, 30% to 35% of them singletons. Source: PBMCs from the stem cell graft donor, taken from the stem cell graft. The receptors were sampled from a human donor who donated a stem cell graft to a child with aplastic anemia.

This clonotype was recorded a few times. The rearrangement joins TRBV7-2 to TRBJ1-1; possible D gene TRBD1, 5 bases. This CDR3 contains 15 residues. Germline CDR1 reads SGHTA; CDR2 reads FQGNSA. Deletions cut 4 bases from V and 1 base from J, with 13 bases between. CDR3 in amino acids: CASSSGLTENTEAFF. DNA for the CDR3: TGTGCCAGCAGCTCCGGCCTGACAGAGAACACTGAAGCTTTCTTT.

CDR3 in amino acids: CSASAGIYGYTF. CDR3 nucleotide sequence: TGCAGTGCTAGTGCAGGGATCTATGGCTACACCTTC. V is TRBV20-1 and J is TRBJ1-2; D might be TRBD1 (5 bases). V dropped 3 bases and J dropped 4 bases, with 9 bases sitting between them. The CDR3 runs to 12 residues. Germline V gene sequence: CDR1 DFQATT, CDR2 SNEGSKA (reference sequence).